This T cell receptor (beta chain) was identified during a study of T-cell memory formation after mild COVID-19 (dated by TCRdb to about 2021). Looking at the study overall: TCR sequence clusters from the two donors were largely donor specific. The cohort comprised two young, previously healthy adult volunteers, one female and one male. Longitudinal TCRalpha and TCRbeta repertoire sequencing tracked T-cell clones expanding and contracting after mild COVID-19 in two donors. The paper's findings and limits, for the study overall: Contracting CD4+ clones turned up mainly in the CM and EM memory subsets, whereas EMRA was where CD8+ clones were enriched. The study included only a couple of mild cases, and larger cohorts that include severe cases with pre-infection samples were judged to be necessary. Whether the second-wave clones peaking on day 37 were SARS-CoV-2 specific was not confirmed. From day 15 to 85, contracting clones showed balanced CD4/CD8 phenotypes, whereas a second wave of clones that expanded from day 15 to 37 leaned towards CD4+. Some responding clones were detected in pre-infection memory, suggesting pre-existing cross-reactive memory T cells joined the SARS-CoV-2 response.

PBMCs were isolated by Ficoll-Paque density gradient centrifugation. Only a few counts were recorded for this clonotype. Its recognized antigen is unknown. Base-call qualities are not available, and no considerably larger clone is one nucleotide away. V is pared back by 1 base and J by 3 bases, with 6 bases lying between the germline termini. CDR1 and CDR2 are drawn from the germline V gene: SGHTA, FQGNSA. The CDR3 holds 13 amino acids from the cysteine to the phenylalanine. Just the 39-base CDR3 DNA is kept, in frame starting at base 1. These reads were obtained on an Illumina NovaSeq 6000. Using 5'RACE with constant-segment primers, TCRalpha and TCRbeta cDNA libraries were constructed, with sample barcodes and unique molecular identifiers added in the process. Trizol reagent was used to extract RNA from every sample. The libraries were amplified in two PCR steps, and the second step added a second sample barcode and Illumina TruSeq adapters. Sequencing of libraries was performed on an Illumina NovaSeq with 2 x 150 bp paired-end reads. For the original study's pipeline: The reads were demultiplexed and collapsed into UMI-guided consensus sequences using migec v1.2.7. With mixcr v2.1.11, UMI consensuses were aligned to TRA and TRB V and J templates and assembled into clonotypes. A clonotype was counted as expanded or contracted only if both edgeR and NoisET called the change significant, with noise models trained on biological replicates. For edgeR calls, a false discovery rate-adjusted p below 0.01 and a log2 fold-change threshold of 1 were applied. PCA with hierarchical clustering of max-normalized trajectories of the 1000 most abundant clonotypes was used as exploratory dynamics analysis. Separately sequenced CD4+ and CD8+ repertoires were used to assign the CD4 or CD8 phenotype of responding clones. TCRdb itself trimmed the public reads at Q25 with fastp, ran MiXCR and retained productive beta chains. Records with the same CDR3 protein are collapsed into one entry carrying the most frequent genes and DNA. What appears here as the V and J calls and clone size reflects TCRdb's work, not the paper's. The sample profile shows 550,000 to 700,000 distinct CDR3 sequences; 17% of them were found once. The ten largest make up roughly 8% of the sample.

Here the chain combines TRBV7-2 and TRBJ1-1; no confident D gene assignment can be made. The source is an adult woman who had mild COVID-19 (a few samples of this study predate the infection). The sample titles of this study are shuffled in the database, so cell type and time point are left out; the donor was told from shared clones. Sequenced input: PBMCs or a T cell subset sorted from them (not recorded which). In nucleotide form, the sequence is TGTGCCAGCAGCTTAGGGTCCTACACTGAAGCTTTCTTT. It translates to CASSLGSYTEAFF.